Listed below are T cell receptor beta chains from one sample, sequenced in a study of blood T cell repertoires in COVID-19. TCRdb's table, derived via immunoSEQ multiplex PCR, lists solely in-frame clones and lacks some. The sample yields 200,000 or so clones, 84% seen once. Source material: peripheral blood. The source is a man in his forties or fifties who had recovered from COVID-19. Each CDR3 is given without its conserved first and last residue.

TRBJ2-3	TRBV15	14	ATSRHSGGMGDTQY
TRBJ1-2	TRBV12-5	11	ASASGQGYGYT
TRBJ1-2	TRBV10-3	11	AISESGESGYT
TRBJ1-5	TRBV6-1	14	ASSEVGGAPNQPQH
TRBJ1-2	TRBV11-2	14	ASSLANTGGHYGYT
TRBJ1-1	TRBV30	15	ACLIPRDSAPNTEAF
TRBJ2-1	TRBV2	14	ASSEATRTSGRGRF
TRBJ2-1	TRBV5-8	12	ASSRLATWYEQF
TRBJ2-2	TRBV11-3	12	ASRDGRKDGELF
NA	TRBV6-5	12	ASTSGSPYNEQF
TRBJ2-3	TRBV27	11	ASRRDSTDTQY
TRBJ2-1	TRBV24-1	14	ATSDLWKRELNEQF
TRBJ2-2	TRBV6-5	10	ASSAYSGELF
TRBJ2-7	TRBV19	13	ASSIGALYPYEQY
TRBJ1-1	TRBV30	13	AWTISNRGDTEAF
TRBJ2-5	TRBV5-1	14	ASSSTTTGGGETQY
TRBJ1-5	TRBV30	13	AWSYPGQGNQPQH
TRBJ2-7	TRBV9	14	ASSHPLAGGDYEQY
TRBJ1-2	TRBV30	11	AWSATSGYGYT
TRBJ2-3	TRBV5-1	13	ASSWTSTGADTQY
TRBJ2-2	TRBV6-2/TRBV6-3	12	ASSRTASGGELF
TRBJ1-3	TRBV5-4	13	ASSSGRGSGNTIY